A selection of T cell receptor beta chains follows, all from one sample in a study of blood T cell repertoires in COVID-19. The data were produced by immunoSEQ multiplex PCR, yet TCRdb's version contains in-frame clones alone and is incomplete. The table shows about 110,000 clones, with over 60% occurring only once. Sequenced sample: peripheral blood. All receptors derive from a woman older than 75 with active or convalescent COVID-19. Each CDR3 is given with its conserved first and last residue. D genes are given only for firm matches. Not all rows give a size; the values are once, few, many and, for expanded clones, a class.

.	TRBJ2-7	TRBD1	TRBV18	CASSPGQGVVYEQYF	TGTGCCAGCTCACCGGGGCAGGGGGTAGTCTACGAGCAGTACTTC
.	TRBJ1-2	.	TRBV18	CASSPRLAGAYGYTF	TGTGCCAGCTCACCCCGTTTGGCGGGGGCTTATGGCTACACCTTC
.	TRBJ1-2	.	TRBV10-3	CAIRAIADSRTNYGYTF	TGTGCCATCAGGGCGATCGCGGACAGCCGAACTAACTATGGCTACACCTTC
.	TRBJ1-1	.	TRBV27	CASSLQGRAEAFF	TGTGCCAGCAGTCTCCAGGGGAGGGCTGAAGCTTTCTTT
.	TRBJ2-7	.	TRBV29-1	CSYRGQGAYEQYF	TGCAGCTACCGGGGGCAGGGGGCCTACGAGCAGTACTTC
.	TRBJ2-2	.	TRBV5-4	CASSPSSGRGELFF	TGTGCCAGCAGTCCGTCGAGCGGCCGGGGGGAGCTGTTTTTT
.	TRBJ2-3	TRBD2	TRBV4-2	CASSRGGSGTDTQYF	TGTGCCAGCAGCCGGGGCGGGAGTGGGACAGATACGCAGTATTTT
.	TRBJ2-5	.	TRBV3-1/TRBV3-2	CASSQVAGTQETQYF	TGTGCCAGCAGCCAAGTAGCCGGGACACAAGAGACCCAGTACTTC
once	TRBJ2-7	.	TRBV15	CATSRDRALEQYF	TGTGCCACCAGCAGAGATCGAGCCTTGGAGCAGTACTTC
once	TRBJ1-1	.	TRBV2	CASSAKGWDTEAFF	TGTGCCAGCAGTGCCAAGGGGTGGGACACTGAAGCTTTCTTT
.	TRBJ1-2	.	TRBV20-1	CSASGGVSRYGYTF	TGCAGTGCTAGTGGGGGGGTTTCGCGCTATGGCTACACCTTC
few	TRBJ2-7	TRBD2	TRBV6-5	CASRSYEGLAGEQYF	TGTGCCAGCAGATCCTACGAAGGACTAGCGGGAGAGCAGTACTTC
.	TRBJ1-1	TRBD1	TRBV6-5	CASRSTGGPEAFF	TGTGCCAGCCGTTCCACAGGGGGCCCTGAAGCTTTCTTT
.	TRBJ2-5	.	TRBV27	CASSGTGLETQYF	TGTGCCAGCAGCGGGACTGGCCTGGAGACCCAGTACTTC
medium-sized	TRBJ2-3	.	TRBV7-8	CASRSGQRYTDTQYF	TGTGCCAGCAGATCAGGACAACGCTACACAGATACGCAGTATTTT
.	TRBJ2-7	.	TRBV5-1	CASSRGTAYEQYF	TGCGCCAGCAGCCGCGGGACGGCCTACGAGCAGTACTTC
.	TRBJ2-2	.	TRBV24-1	CATSPSGQGTGELFF	TGTGCCACCAGTCCCAGTGGTCAGGGGACCGGGGAGCTGTTTTTT
.	TRBJ1-5	TRBD1	TRBV30	CAWSPDRDQPQHF	TGTGCCTGGAGTCCGGACAGGGACCAGCCCCAGCATTTT
.	TRBJ2-1	TRBD1	TRBV29-1	CSGRDRGLYNEQFF	TGCAGCGGGAGAGACAGGGGCCTCTACAATGAGCAGTTCTTC
once	TRBJ2-7	TRBD2	TRBV5-1	CASSTGLLYEQYF	TGCGCCAGCAGCACGGGACTACTTTACGAGCAGTACTTC
.	TRBJ2-7	.	TRBV4-2	CASSQDPGTPFHEQYF	TGTGCCAGCAGCCAAGACCCCGGGACTCCTTTCCACGAGCAGTACTTC
.	TRBJ1-1	TRBD1	TRBV10-1	CASSESLGQGTAEAFF	TGCGCCAGCAGTGAGTCGTTGGGACAGGGAACGGCTGAAGCTTTCTTT
.	TRBJ2-3	.	TRBV9	CASSVGWTGGADGDTQYF	TGTGCCAGCAGCGTAGGTTGGACTGGGGGGGCTGACGGGGATACGCAGTATTTT
few	TRBJ2-2	TRBD2	TRBV7-3	CASSPWAGAGELFF	TGTGCCAGCAGCCCATGGGCGGGGGCCGGGGAGCTGTTTTTT
once	TRBJ2-5	TRBD2	TRBV29-1	CSVRGLAGVLTETQYF	TGCAGCGTCCGGGGACTAGCGGGAGTTTTAACAGAGACCCAGTACTTC
.	TRBJ1-2	.	TRBV12-3/TRBV12-4	CASSLKGVVGYTF	TGTGCCAGCAGTTTAAAGGGGGTGGTCGGCTACACCTTC
.	TRBJ1-1	TRBD1	TRBV3-1/TRBV3-2	CASSQRTGNTEAFF	TGTGCCAGCAGCCAACGGACAGGGAACACTGAAGCTTTCTTT
.	TRBJ2-4	TRBD2	TRBV5-1	CASSLRLAGGPENIQYF	TGCGCCAGCAGCTTGAGACTAGCGGGAGGCCCGGAAAACATTCAGTACTTC
.	TRBJ2-4	.	TRBV6-5	CASRVQAKNIQYF	TGTGCCAGCAGAGTACAAGCCAAAAACATTCAGTACTTC
.	TRBJ1-4	.	TRBV7-8	CASSPIGRAGLEKLFF	TGTGCCAGCAGCCCCATCGGCAGGGCGGGGCTTGAAAAACTGTTTTTT
.	TRBJ2-1	TRBD1	TRBV19	CASSRSQGGSYNEQFF	TGTGCCAGTAGTAGGTCACAGGGGGGCTCCTACAATGAGCAGTTCTTC
.	TRBJ1-2	.	TRBV14	CASSQGTGYGYTF	TGTGCCAGCAGCCAAGGGACTGGATATGGCTACACCTTC
.	TRBJ1-4	.	TRBV2	CASSERASFEKLFF	TGTGCCAGCAGTGAAAGGGCTAGCTTTGAAAAACTGTTTTTT
few	TRBJ2-2	TRBD2	TRBV19	CASGKTSGRAPGELFF	TGTGCCAGTGGTAAAACTAGCGGGAGGGCGCCCGGGGAGCTGTTTTTT
.	TRBJ1-3	.	TRBV3-1/TRBV3-2	CASSHSGAGNTIYF	TGTGCCAGCAGCCACTCAGGGGCTGGAAACACCATATATTTT
.	TRBJ2-5	TRBD2	TRBV4-1	CASSHPSGTTQYF	TGCGCCAGCAGCCATCCTAGCGGGACGACCCAGTACTTC
.	TRBJ1-2	.	TRBV2	CASSETLVEGYTF	TGTGCCAGCAGTGAAACACTGGTGGAGGGCTACACCTTC
.	TRBJ2-3	TRBD2	TRBV29-1	CSVELAGLTDTQYF	TGCAGCGTCGAACTAGCGGGTCTCACAGATACGCAGTATTTT
once	TRBJ2-1	TRBD1	TRBV29-1	CSVWGGQGADEQFF	TGCAGCGTTTGGGGGGGACAGGGGGCCGATGAGCAGTTCTTC
.	TRBJ2-3	TRBD2	TRBV10-1	CASSALAGPTDTQYF	TGCGCCAGCAGTGCACTAGCGGGCCCCACAGATACGCAGTATTTT
.	TRBJ1-5	.	TRBV19	CASSKRRRGDGNQPQHF	TGTGCCAGTAGTAAAAGACGCCGGGGAGACGGCAATCAGCCCCAGCATTTT
few	TRBJ2-3	.	TRBV9	CASSVDPYLGTDTQYF	TGTGCCAGCAGCGTAGACCCCTACCTAGGCACAGATACGCAGTATTTT
.	TRBJ2-7	TRBD2	TRBV6-6	CASSLGGEGTGTFSYEQYF	TGTGCCAGCAGTCTGGGGGGGGAGGGAACAGGAACCTTCTCCTACGAGCAGTACTTC
few	TRBJ2-7	TRBD2	TRBV4-2	CASSQDRAGAYEQYF	TGTGCCAGCAGCCAAGATCGGGCGGGGGCCTACGAGCAGTACTTC
.	TRBJ1-6	.	TRBV28	CASSLLADNSPLHF	TGTGCCAGCAGTTTATTGGCGGATAATTCACCCCTCCACTTT
.	TRBJ1-1	.	TRBV3-1/TRBV3-2	CASSPQISTGWAEAFF	TGTGCCAGCAGCCCCCAGATCTCCACAGGGTGGGCTGAAGCTTTCTTT
few	TRBJ2-5	TRBD2	TRBV11-2	CASSQIKGLVVSATQYF	TGTGCCAGCAGCCAGATCAAGGGACTAGTTGTAAGCGCGACCCAGTACTTC
.	TRBJ1-6	.	TRBV6-1	CASSEQGANSPLHF	TGTGCCAGCAGTGAACAGGGCGCGAATTCACCCCTCCACTTT
.	TRBJ2-2	.	TRBV11-2	CASSSHSGTGELFF	TGTGCCAGCAGCTCCCATAGCGGCACCGGGGAGCTGTTTTTT
.	TRBJ2-7	.	TRBV6-5	CASNRGGVSHEQYF	TGTGCCAGCAACAGGGGGGGGGTTAGCCACGAGCAGTACTTC
.	TRBJ2-1	TRBD1	TRBV29-1	CSVEGGQGANEQFF	TGCAGCGTTGAAGGGGGACAGGGGGCAAATGAGCAGTTCTTC
.	TRBJ2-7	TRBD1	TRBV7-3	CASSSTGLGAYEQYF	TGTGCCAGCAGCTCGACAGGGTTGGGGGCCTACGAGCAGTACTTC